This TCR beta chain was captured in a study of OX40 agonist ivuxolimab in advanced cancers. The table came from immunoSEQ multiplex PCR; TCRdb's copy has only in-frame clones and leaves some out. The data hold 55,000 to 65,000 clones, with about 86% observed a single time. CDR1 is WNHNN, CDR2 SYGVQD, per germline (reference sequence). V was clipped by 1 base and J by 5 bases, with 11 bases between them. This CDR3 comprises 15 residues. The source is an adult with an advanced solid tumor such as melanoma, head and neck, liver or kidney cancer. Sequenced here: CD4+ or CD8+ T cells sorted from blood, sampled in a trial of the OX40 agonist ivuxolimab. The chain joins TRBV10-1 to TRBJ2-2; D perhaps matches TRBD2 (5 bases). The CDR3: CASSEYERQTGELFF. CDR3 sequence (DNA): TGCGCCAGCAGTGAGTACGAGCGGCAAACCGGGGAGCTGTTTTTT.